This is a list of T cell receptor beta chains from one sample in a study of CD8 T cells in Susac syndrome. TCRdb re-analysed the immunoSEQ multiplex PCR reads in MiXCR, keeping a single row per CDR3 protein. The table records some 200,000 distinct CDR3 sequences, 90% to 95% of them present only once. The specimen sequenced was CD4+ T cells from PBMCs. The origin of the receptors is a human donor with multiple sclerosis. CDR3s include the opening cysteine and the closing phenylalanine or tryptophan. The order of the fields is D gene, V gene, J gene, clone size, CDR3 protein, CDR3 DNA. D genes are given only for firm matches. Some rows have no size entry. The others give once, few or many, or a class for an expanded clone.

>NA|TRBV7-6|TRBJ2-1|once
CASSPTDYNEQFF
TGTGCCAGCAGCCCGACAGACTACAATGAGCAGTTCTTC
>TRBD1|TRBV6-5|TRBJ2-3|NA
CASSTPGQGVQYF
TGTGCCAGCAGCACGCCGGGACAGGGGGTGCAGTATTTT
>NA|TRBV4-1|TRBJ1-1|NA
CASSPRPQLQGEAFF
TGCGCCAGCAGCCCTCGGCCCCAGCTACAGGGAGAAGCTTTCTTT
>NA|TRBV18|TRBJ1-2|NA
CASSPEGTAGYTF
TGTGCCAGCTCACCGGAGGGGACGGCTGGCTACACCTTC
>NA|TRBV29-1|TRBJ1-5|NA
CSVEVGSRQHF
TGCAGCGTTGAAGTGGGATCGCGACAGCATTTT
>TRBD1|TRBV20-1|TRBJ2-1|NA
CSAPDRAIITGQFF
TGCAGTGCCCCGGACAGGGCCATTATAACTGGGCAGTTCTTC
>TRBD2|TRBV30|TRBJ2-3|NA
CAWDTGGGIGTQYF
TGTGCCTGGGATACGGGGGGAGGTATAGGAACGCAGTATTTT
>NA|TRBV7-3|TRBJ2-3|NA
CASSSTNTDTQYF
TGTGCCAGCAGCTCCACGAACACAGATACGCAGTATTTT
>TRBD2|TRBV30|TRBJ2-5|NA
CAWSEGLAGVAGETQYF
TGTGCCTGGAGTGAGGGACTAGCGGGAGTCGCCGGGGAGACCCAGTACTTC
>NA|TRBV29-1|TRBJ2-7|NA
CSVELVRGEQYF
TGCAGCGTTGAACTAGTGAGGGGCGAGCAGTACTTC
>TRBD1|TRBV29-1|TRBJ2-3|NA
CSVGDRAPDTQYF
TGCAGCGTTGGGGACAGGGCGCCAGATACGCAGTATTTT
>NA|TRBV15|TRBJ1-1|NA
CATSRDLSGEAFF
TGTGCCACCAGCAGAGATCTCTCTGGGGAAGCTTTCTTT
>NA|TRBV15|TRBJ2-3|NA
CATSRGFVGDTQYF
TGTGCCACCAGCAGAGGTTTCGTAGGAGATACGCAGTATTTT
>TRBD1|TRBV15|TRBJ1-2|NA
CATSIGRQGRGGYTF
TGTGCCACCAGCATCGGAAGACAGGGGCGGGGTGGCTACACCTTC
>TRBD2|TRBV11-2|TRBJ2-1|once
CASRPFRTSGSLDEQFF
TGTGCCAGCAGGCCTTTTCGGACTAGCGGGAGTTTAGATGAGCAGTTCTTC
>NA|TRBV12-3/TRBV12-4|TRBJ2-5|NA
CASSFAGQKETQYF
TGTGCCAGCAGTTTTGCCGGGCAGAAAGAGACCCAGTACTTC
>NA|TRBV19|TRBJ2-3|NA
CASSIEMGTDTQYF
TGTGCCAGTAGTATAGAAATGGGCACAGATACGCAGTATTTT
>TRBD2|TRBV5-1|TRBJ2-7|NA
CASSHSGAAYEQYF
TGCGCCAGCAGCCATAGCGGGGCCGCCTACGAGCAGTACTTC
>NA|TRBV24-1|TRBJ2-1|NA
CATSASGRPLFF
TGTGCCACCAGTGCCTCAGGACGTCCCCTGTTCTTC
>TRBD2|TRBV6-6|TRBJ2-7|NA
CASSRGLAYEQYF
TGTGCCAGCAGTCGAGGACTAGCGTACGAGCAGTACTTC
>TRBD2|TRBV4-1|TRBJ2-3|NA
CASSPRSGRAADTQYF
TGCGCCAGCAGCCCCCGTAGCGGGAGAGCGGCAGATACGCAGTATTTT
>NA|TRBV3-1|TRBJ1-1|NA
CASTDRGANTEAFF
TGTGCCAGCACCGATCGTGGGGCTAACACTGAAGCTTTCTTT
>NA|TRBV7-9|TRBJ1-3|once
CASSSEGNTIYF
TGTGCCAGCTCCTCGGAGGGAAACACCATATATTTT
>NA|TRBV20-1|TRBJ2-1|NA
CSARDPRGLNEQFF
TGCAGTGCTAGAGACCCCCGGGGTCTCAATGAGCAGTTCTTC
>NA|TRBV12-5|TRBJ1-2|NA
CASGLSGRVAGYTF
TGTGCTAGTGGTTTGTCGGGTCGAGTTGCGGGCTACACCTTC
>TRBD1|TRBV11-2|TRBJ1-2|NA
CASSPPTGRYGYTF
TGTGCCAGCAGCCCCCCGACAGGGCGCTATGGCTACACCTTC